The clone carrying this T cell receptor (beta chain) was found a few times. It was with 60 Vbeta and 13 Jbeta primers that the PCR ran. Using immunoSEQ multiplex PCR, the repertoire was profiled, and TCRdb retains in-frame clones only, with some absent. The sample yields about 140,000 clones, over 60% seen once. Per germline, CDR1 SGHDN and CDR2 FVKESK. V was pared by 3 bases and J by 2 bases, with 3 bases of the junction left unmatched. The CDR3 covers 14 residues. The sample comes from a study of cytomegalovirus exposure and HLA in healthy donors. The rearrangement joins TRBV14 to TRBJ1-2; 7 bases align to TRBD1. The receptor comes from a male donor in good health and CMV-seropositive. The sample taken for sequencing was PBMCs. For the CDR3, the DNA is TGTGCCAGCAGCCATCGGGGACAGAACTATGGCTACACCTTC. Amino acids: CASSHRGQNYGYTF.